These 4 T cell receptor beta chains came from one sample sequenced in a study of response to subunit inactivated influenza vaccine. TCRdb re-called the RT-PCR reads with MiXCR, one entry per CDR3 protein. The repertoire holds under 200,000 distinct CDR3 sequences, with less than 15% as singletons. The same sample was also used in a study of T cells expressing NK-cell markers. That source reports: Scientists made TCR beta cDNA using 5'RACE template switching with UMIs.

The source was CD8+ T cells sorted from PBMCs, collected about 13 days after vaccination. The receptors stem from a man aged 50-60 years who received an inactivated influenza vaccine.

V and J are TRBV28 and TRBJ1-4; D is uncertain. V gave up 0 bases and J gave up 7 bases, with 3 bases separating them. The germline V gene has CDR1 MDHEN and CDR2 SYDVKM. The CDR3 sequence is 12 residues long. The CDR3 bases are TGTGCCAGCAGTTTATGGGGTGAAAAACTGTTTTTT. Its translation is CASSLWGEKLFF.

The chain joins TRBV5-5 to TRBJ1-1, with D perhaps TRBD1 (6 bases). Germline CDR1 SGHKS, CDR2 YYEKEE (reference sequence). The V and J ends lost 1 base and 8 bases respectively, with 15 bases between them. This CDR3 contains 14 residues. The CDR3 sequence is CASSLYAGAREAFF. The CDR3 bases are TGTGCCAGCAGCTTGTATGCAGGGGCCCGGGAAGCTTTCTTT.

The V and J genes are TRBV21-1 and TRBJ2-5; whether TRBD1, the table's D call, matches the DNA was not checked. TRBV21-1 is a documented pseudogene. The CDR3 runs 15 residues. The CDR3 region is CASSKGGQTQETQYF. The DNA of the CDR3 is TGTGCCAGCAGCAAAGGGGGGCAGACCCAAGAGACCCAGTACTTC.

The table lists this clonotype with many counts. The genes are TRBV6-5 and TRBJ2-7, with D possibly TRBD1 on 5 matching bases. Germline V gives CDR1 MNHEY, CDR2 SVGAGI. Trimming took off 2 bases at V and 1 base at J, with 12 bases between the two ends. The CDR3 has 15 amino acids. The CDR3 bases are TGTGCCAGCAGTTACCGGGCAGGGTCGTCCTACGAGCAGTACTTC. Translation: CASSYRAGSSYEQYF.